The T cell receptor beta chain described here comes from a study of T cells in Graves' hyperthyroidism and ophthalmopathy. Researchers took RNA transcripts and amplified the TCR beta CDR3 regions from them. TCR CDR3 regions were first amplified by RT-PCR with HTBI primers. Via MiXCR, TCRdb re-called the multiplex PCR reads, giving one row per CDR3 protein. The table lists around 600,000 distinct CDR3 sequences, roughly a sixth of them singletons. Thyroid ultrasound, orbital computed tomography, clinical symptoms, and serum thyroxine and TRAb underpinned diagnoses. There are many counts of this clonotype. Looked up from germline, CDR1 is KGHSH and CDR2 is LQKENI. Between the trimmed V and J ends, which lost 3 bases and 6 bases, there was a span of 12 bases. The CDR3 extends over 14 amino acids.

The chain carries TRBV18 and TRBJ1-5; D may be TRBD1 (6 bases). The clonotype originates from a woman between 40 and 55 years old with Graves' ophthalmopathy. The source material was blood. In DNA form, the CDR3 reads TGTGCCAGCTCACCGGGGGCAGGGAGTCAGCCCCAGCATTTT. Its protein is CASSPGAGSQPQHF.